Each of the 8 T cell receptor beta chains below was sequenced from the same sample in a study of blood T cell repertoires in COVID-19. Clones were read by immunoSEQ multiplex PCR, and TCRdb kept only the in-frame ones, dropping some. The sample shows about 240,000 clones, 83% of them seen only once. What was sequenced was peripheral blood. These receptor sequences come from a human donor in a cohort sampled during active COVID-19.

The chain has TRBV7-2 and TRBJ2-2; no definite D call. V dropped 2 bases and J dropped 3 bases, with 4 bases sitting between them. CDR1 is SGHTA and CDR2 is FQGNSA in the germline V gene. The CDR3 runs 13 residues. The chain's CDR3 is CASSLRYTGELFF. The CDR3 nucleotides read TGTGCCAGCAGCTTACGGTACACCGGGGAGCTGTTTTTT.

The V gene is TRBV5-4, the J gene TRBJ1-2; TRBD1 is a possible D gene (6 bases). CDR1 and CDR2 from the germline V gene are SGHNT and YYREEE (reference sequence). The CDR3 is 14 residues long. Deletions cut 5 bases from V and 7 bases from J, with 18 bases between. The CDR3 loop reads CASRPGGGFTGYTF. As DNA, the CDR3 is TGTGCCAGCAGACCGGGAGGGGGGTTTACTGGCTACACCTTC.

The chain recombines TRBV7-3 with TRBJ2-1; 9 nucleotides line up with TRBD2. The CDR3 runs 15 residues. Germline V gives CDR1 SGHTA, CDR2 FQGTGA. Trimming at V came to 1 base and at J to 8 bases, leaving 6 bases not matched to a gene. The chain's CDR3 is CASSLKAGGIDEQFF. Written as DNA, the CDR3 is TGTGCCAGCAGCTTAAAAGCGGGGGGAATCGATGAGCAGTTCTTC.

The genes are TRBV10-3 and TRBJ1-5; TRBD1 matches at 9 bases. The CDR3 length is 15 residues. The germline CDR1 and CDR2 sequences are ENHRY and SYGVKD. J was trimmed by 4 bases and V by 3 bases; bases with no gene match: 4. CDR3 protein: CAISEGQGSNQPQHF. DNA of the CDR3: TGTGCCATCAGTGAAGGACAGGGGTCTAATCAGCCCCAGCATTTT.

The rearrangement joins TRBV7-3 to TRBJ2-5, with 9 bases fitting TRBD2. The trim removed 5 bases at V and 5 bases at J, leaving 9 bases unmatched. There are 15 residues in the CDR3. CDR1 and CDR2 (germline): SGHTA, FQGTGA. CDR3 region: CASSLRGTSSETQYF. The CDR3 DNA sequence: TGTGCCAGCAGCCTCCGGGGGACTAGCAGCGAGACCCAGTACTTC.

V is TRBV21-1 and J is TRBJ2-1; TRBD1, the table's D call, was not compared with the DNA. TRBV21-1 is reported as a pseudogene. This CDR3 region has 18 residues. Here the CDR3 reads CASSCPRTGSHRIQWQFF. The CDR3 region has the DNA TGTGCCAGCAGCTGTCCCAGGACAGGCTCACACAGAATACAATGGCAGTTCTTC.

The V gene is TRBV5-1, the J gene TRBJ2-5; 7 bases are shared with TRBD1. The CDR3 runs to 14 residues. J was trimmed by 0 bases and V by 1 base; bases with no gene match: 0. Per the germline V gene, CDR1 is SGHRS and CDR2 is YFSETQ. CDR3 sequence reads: CASSLTGDQETQYF. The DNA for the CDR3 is TGCGCCAGCAGCTTGACAGGGGACCAAGAGACCCAGTACTTC.

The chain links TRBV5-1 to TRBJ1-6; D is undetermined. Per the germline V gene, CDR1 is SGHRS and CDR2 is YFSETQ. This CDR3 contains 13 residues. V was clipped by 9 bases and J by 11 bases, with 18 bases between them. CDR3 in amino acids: CATADKTGTPLHF. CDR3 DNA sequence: TGCGCCACCGCTGACAAGACGGGGACACCCCTCCACTTT.